This is a list of T cell receptor beta chains from one sample in a study of blood T cell repertoires in COVID-19. Measured with immunoSEQ multiplex PCR; TCRdb has only the in-frame clones, and not every one. The sample shows about 230,000 clones, approximately 82% of them seen only once. The sequencing input was peripheral blood. The receptor set was obtained from a middle-aged woman who had recovered from COVID-19. Both conserved end residues are part of each CDR3. Each record gives: clone size, V gene, D gene, J gene, CDR3 protein, CDR3 DNA. The D gene is left open where the match is weak. Where a row states a size, it is once, few, many or the class of an expanded clone; other rows omit it.

abundance: few
v_gene: TRBV29-1
d_gene: NA
j_gene: TRBJ2-7
CDR3aa: CSVQGERAYEQYF
CDR3nt: TGCAGCGTCCAGGGAGAGCGGGCCTACGAGCAGTACTTC

abundance: NA
v_gene: TRBV7-8
d_gene: NA
j_gene: TRBJ2-4
CDR3aa: CASSLIGQGGTHIQYF
CDR3nt: TGTGCCAGCAGCTTAATCGGTCAGGGAGGCACACACATTCAGTACTTC

abundance: NA
v_gene: TRBV7-9
d_gene: TRBD2
j_gene: TRBJ2-1
CDR3aa: CASSSGGLAGFRNEQFF
CDR3nt: TGTGCCAGCAGCTCCGGAGGACTAGCGGGGTTTAGGAATGAGCAGTTCTTC

abundance: NA
v_gene: TRBV6-2/TRBV6-3
d_gene: NA
j_gene: TRBJ2-1
CDR3aa: CASSYLRYNEQFF
CDR3nt: TGTGCCAGCAGTTACCTGAGGTACAATGAGCAGTTCTTC

abundance: NA
v_gene: TRBV19
d_gene: NA
j_gene: TRBJ2-5
CDR3aa: CASSLLLEETQYF
CDR3nt: TGTGCCAGTAGTCTTCTGCTAGAAGAGACCCAGTACTTC

abundance: NA
v_gene: TRBV9
d_gene: TRBD1
j_gene: TRBJ1-1
CDR3aa: CASSPWTGSDTEAFF
CDR3nt: TGTGCCAGCAGCCCGTGGACAGGTTCGGACACTGAAGCTTTCTTT

abundance: NA
v_gene: TRBV9
d_gene: TRBD2
j_gene: TRBJ2-3
CDR3aa: CASSPLAGGLTDTQYF
CDR3nt: TGTGCCAGCAGCCCCCTAGCGGGGGGACTCACAGATACGCAGTATTTT

abundance: NA
v_gene: TRBV3-1/TRBV3-2
d_gene: NA
j_gene: TRBJ2-7
CDR3aa: CASSHHVYEQYF
CDR3nt: TGTGCCAGCAGCCATCATGTTTACGAGCAGTACTTC

abundance: NA
v_gene: TRBV6-5
d_gene: TRBD1
j_gene: TRBJ1-6
CDR3aa: CASRVKHSQGGPLHF
CDR3nt: TGTGCCAGCAGGGTCAAACACTCACAGGGGGGACCCCTCCACTTT

abundance: NA
v_gene: TRBV5-1
d_gene: NA
j_gene: TRBJ2-7
CDR3aa: CASSGPQGPYEQYF
CDR3nt: TGCGCCAGCAGTGGGCCGCAGGGCCCCTACGAGCAGTACTTC

abundance: NA
v_gene: TRBV7-9
d_gene: NA
j_gene: TRBJ2-7
CDR3aa: CASSSWTDTYEQYF
CDR3nt: TGTGCCAGCAGCTCATGGACAGACACCTACGAGCAGTACTTC

abundance: NA
v_gene: TRBV6-5
d_gene: NA
j_gene: TRBJ1-6
CDR3aa: CASRPPGSANVPLHF
CDR3nt: TGTGCCAGCAGACCGCCCGGGTCGGCCAATGTCCCCCTCCACTTT

abundance: NA
v_gene: TRBV11-2
d_gene: TRBD2
j_gene: TRBJ2-3
CDR3aa: CASSLRLAGITDTQYF
CDR3nt: TGTGCCAGCAGCTTACGACTAGCGGGAATCACAGATACGCAGTATTTT

abundance: NA
v_gene: TRBV19
d_gene: TRBD1
j_gene: TRBJ1-1
CDR3aa: CASSIGPGGQTEAFF
CDR3nt: TGTGCCAGTAGTATAGGACCAGGGGGGCAAACTGAAGCTTTCTTT

abundance: NA
v_gene: TRBV3-1/TRBV3-2
d_gene: NA
j_gene: TRBJ1-2
CDR3aa: CASSHPTGSNTF
CDR3nt: TGTGCCAGCAGCCACCCTACAGGGAGTAACACCTTC

abundance: NA
v_gene: TRBV28
d_gene: TRBD1
j_gene: TRBJ1-6
CDR3aa: CASRGTGKSPLHF
CDR3nt: TGTGCCAGCAGGGGGACAGGGAAGTCACCCCTCCACTTT

abundance: NA
v_gene: TRBV3-1/TRBV3-2
d_gene: NA
j_gene: TRBJ2-7
CDR3aa: CASSQDGAALSYEQYF
CDR3nt: TGTGCCAGCAGCCAAGATGGGGCGGCGCTCTCCTACGAGCAGTACTTC

abundance: NA
v_gene: TRBV12-3/TRBV12-4
d_gene: NA
j_gene: TRBJ2-5
CDR3aa: CASSSGVQETQYF
CDR3nt: TGTGCCAGCAGCTCCGGAGTTCAAGAGACCCAGTACTTC

abundance: NA
v_gene: TRBV27
d_gene: TRBD1
j_gene: TRBJ1-1
CDR3aa: CASSLDRGRNWNTEAFF
CDR3nt: TGTGCCAGCAGTTTAGACAGGGGAAGGAATTGGAACACTGAAGCTTTCTTT

abundance: NA
v_gene: TRBV10-1
d_gene: NA
j_gene: TRBJ2-3
CDR3aa: CASSGWGADTQYF
CDR3nt: TGCGCCAGCAGTGGATGGGGAGCAGATACGCAGTATTTT

abundance: NA
v_gene: TRBV2
d_gene: NA
j_gene: TRBJ2-3
CDR3aa: CASSEGRDLVDTQYF
CDR3nt: TGTGCCAGCAGTGAAGGCAGGGATCTTGTAGATACGCAGTATTTT

abundance: few
v_gene: TRBV20-1
d_gene: NA
j_gene: TRBJ1-3
CDR3aa: CSARVLNTIYF
CDR3nt: TGCAGTGCTAGAGTATTAAACACCATATATTTT

abundance: few
v_gene: TRBV6-4
d_gene: NA
j_gene: TRBJ2-3
CDR3aa: CASSEQATDTQYF
CDR3nt: TGTGCCAGCAGTGAGCAAGCGACAGATACGCAGTATTTT

abundance: NA
v_gene: TRBV3-1/TRBV3-2
d_gene: NA
j_gene: TRBJ2-3
CDR3aa: CASSQERYF
CDR3nt: TGTGCCAGCAGCCAAGAGAGGTATTTT

abundance: NA
v_gene: TRBV7-9
d_gene: NA
j_gene: TRBJ2-3
CDR3aa: CASSPPADTQYF
CDR3nt: TGTGCCAGCAGCCCCCCCGCAGATACGCAGTATTTT

abundance: NA
v_gene: TRBV6-1
d_gene: TRBD1
j_gene: TRBJ1-3
CDR3aa: CASSALPGQGRVLSGNTIYF
CDR3nt: TGTGCCAGCAGTGCCCTACCGGGACAGGGGAGAGTTCTGTCTGGAAACACCATATATTTT

abundance: NA
v_gene: TRBV30
d_gene: NA
j_gene: TRBJ1-5
CDR3aa: CAWSALFGRNQPQHF
CDR3nt: TGTGCCTGGAGTGCCTTGTTCGGTCGCAATCAGCCCCAGCATTTT

abundance: NA
v_gene: TRBV6-1
d_gene: NA
j_gene: TRBJ2-2
CDR3aa: CASSGPTSGHSRTGELFF
CDR3nt: TGTGCCAGCAGTGGCCCGACGTCGGGACACAGCCGAACCGGGGAGCTGTTTTTT

abundance: NA
v_gene: TRBV7-9
d_gene: NA
j_gene: TRBJ2-3
CDR3aa: CASSAAGTSDTQYF
CDR3nt: TGTGCCAGCAGCGCCGCCGGGACATCAGATACGCAGTATTTT

abundance: NA
v_gene: TRBV6-5
d_gene: NA
j_gene: TRBJ1-4
CDR3aa: CASRTANWANEKLFF
CDR3nt: TGTGCCAGCAGGACAGCGAATTGGGCTAATGAAAAACTGTTTTTT

abundance: NA
v_gene: TRBV23-1
d_gene: NA
j_gene: TRBJ1-6
CDR3aa: CASRRQSSYNSPLHF
CDR3nt: TGCGCCAGCAGAAGACAGAGCTCCTATAATTCACCCCTCCACTTT

abundance: NA
v_gene: TRBV10-3
d_gene: NA
j_gene: TRBJ2-5
CDR3aa: CATGGLTAQETQYF
CDR3nt: TGTGCCACAGGGGGACTTACCGCCCAAGAGACCCAGTACTTC

abundance: NA
v_gene: TRBV25-1
d_gene: NA
j_gene: TRBJ1-3
CDR3aa: CASSKDWQGTEFGNTIYF
CDR3nt: TGTGCCAGCAGTAAAGATTGGCAGGGTACTGAGTTTGGAAACACCATATATTTT

abundance: NA
v_gene: TRBV7-2
d_gene: NA
j_gene: TRBJ1-1
CDR3aa: CASRGPAGVGTEAFF
CDR3nt: TGTGCCAGCAGAGGCCCGGCCGGGGTGGGCACTGAAGCTTTCTTT

abundance: NA
v_gene: TRBV7-2
d_gene: TRBD1
j_gene: TRBJ1-3
CDR3aa: CASSSTPGQTVGNTIYF
CDR3nt: TGTGCCAGCAGCTCGACCCCGGGACAGACTGTGGGAAACACCATATATTTT

abundance: NA
v_gene: TRBV5-1
d_gene: NA
j_gene: TRBJ2-4
CDR3aa: CASSLDRDPNIQYF
CDR3nt: TGCGCCAGCAGCTTGGACAGGGACCCAAACATTCAGTACTTC

abundance: NA
v_gene: TRBV2
d_gene: TRBD1
j_gene: TRBJ2-2
CDR3aa: CASSVGQGISAGELFF
CDR3nt: TGTGCCAGCAGTGTGGGACAGGGCATTTCTGCCGGGGAGCTGTTTTTT

abundance: NA
v_gene: TRBV29-1
d_gene: TRBD1
j_gene: TRBJ1-1
CDR3aa: CSARTGFEDTEAFF
CDR3nt: TGCAGCGCCCGGACAGGATTCGAGGACACTGAAGCTTTCTTT

abundance: once
v_gene: TRBV30
d_gene: TRBD1
j_gene: TRBJ2-5
CDR3aa: CAWSSNRGETQYF
CDR3nt: TGTGCCTGGAGTTCGAACAGGGGGGAGACCCAGTACTTC

abundance: NA
v_gene: TRBV19
d_gene: TRBD1
j_gene: TRBJ2-5
CDR3aa: CASSSQGAGETQYF
CDR3nt: TGTGCCAGTAGTAGTCAGGGGGCTGGAGAGACCCAGTACTTC

abundance: NA
v_gene: TRBV7-2
d_gene: NA
j_gene: TRBJ2-7
CDR3aa: CASSLAGQPEQYF
CDR3nt: TGTGCCAGCAGCTTAGCGGGGCAGCCCGAGCAGTACTTC

abundance: once
v_gene: TRBV5-4
d_gene: TRBD2
j_gene: TRBJ2-2
CDR3aa: CASSRGMGTRGSGELFF
CDR3nt: TGTGCCAGCAGCCGAGGGATGGGGACTAGAGGTTCCGGGGAGCTGTTTTTT

abundance: NA
v_gene: TRBV11-3
d_gene: NA
j_gene: TRBJ1-2
CDR3aa: CASSSLWAGGYTF
CDR3nt: TGTGCCAGCAGCTCACTTTGGGCAGGTGGCTACACCTTC

abundance: NA
v_gene: TRBV28
d_gene: NA
j_gene: TRBJ1-5
CDR3aa: CASTQSNQPQHF
CDR3nt: TGTGCCAGCACCCAGAGCAATCAGCCCCAGCATTTT

abundance: NA
v_gene: TRBV9
d_gene: NA
j_gene: TRBJ1-6
CDR3aa: CASSARVSNSPLHF
CDR3nt: TGTGCCAGCAGCGCCAGGGTTTCTAATTCACCCCTCCACTTT

abundance: NA
v_gene: TRBV15
d_gene: TRBD1
j_gene: TRBJ2-7
CDR3aa: CATSVPGQGSYEQYF
CDR3nt: TGTGCCACCAGTGTCCCGGGACAGGGCTCCTACGAGCAGTACTTC

abundance: NA
v_gene: TRBV11-3
d_gene: NA
j_gene: TRBJ1-4
CDR3aa: CASSPTPGGEQGGEKLFF
CDR3nt: TGTGCCAGCAGCCCCACACCGGGAGGCGAACAGGGCGGAGAAAAACTGTTTTTT

abundance: few
v_gene: TRBV6-5
d_gene: NA
j_gene: TRBJ2-5
CDR3aa: CASTNGETQYF
CDR3nt: TGTGCCAGCACCAACGGGGAGACCCAGTACTTC

abundance: NA
v_gene: TRBV4-3
d_gene: NA
j_gene: TRBJ2-7
CDR3aa: CASSQAGGTGSSYEQYF
CDR3nt: TGCGCCAGCAGCCAAGCAGGCGGGACGGGATCATCCTACGAGCAGTACTTC

abundance: NA
v_gene: TRBV10-2
d_gene: TRBD1
j_gene: TRBJ1-4
CDR3aa: CASSFGQGNEKLFF
CDR3nt: TGCGCCAGCAGTTTCGGACAGGGTAATGAAAAACTGTTTTTT

abundance: NA
v_gene: TRBV7-2
d_gene: TRBD2
j_gene: TRBJ2-7
CDR3aa: CASSSGLAGEQYF
CDR3nt: TGTGCCAGCAGCTCCGGACTAGCTGGCGAGCAGTACTTC

abundance: NA
v_gene: TRBV7-2
d_gene: TRBD2
j_gene: TRBJ2-3
CDR3aa: CASSATSGGGGAQYF
CDR3nt: TGTGCCAGCAGCGCCACTAGCGGAGGTGGTGGAGCGCAGTATTTT

abundance: once
v_gene: TRBV6-6
d_gene: TRBD1
j_gene: TRBJ1-5
CDR3aa: CASTGQANQPQHF
CDR3nt: TGTGCCAGCACAGGACAGGCCAATCAGCCCCAGCATTTT

abundance: NA
v_gene: TRBV19
d_gene: NA
j_gene: TRBJ2-1
CDR3aa: CASTPTGSSYNEQFF
CDR3nt: TGTGCCAGTACCCCCACAGGGAGCTCCTACAATGAGCAGTTCTTC

abundance: NA
v_gene: TRBV5-1
d_gene: TRBD2
j_gene: TRBJ2-3
CDR3aa: CASRLAGYTDTQYF
CDR3nt: TGCGCCAGCAGACTAGCGGGGTACACAGATACGCAGTATTTT

abundance: NA
v_gene: TRBV28
d_gene: TRBD1
j_gene: TRBJ1-2
CDR3aa: CASSLGQGRINYGYTF
CDR3nt: TGTGCCAGCAGCCTTGGACAGGGGAGGATTAACTATGGCTACACCTTC

abundance: few
v_gene: TRBV5-1
d_gene: NA
j_gene: TRBJ1-1
CDR3aa: CASSLGWGGANTEAFF
CDR3nt: TGCGCCAGCAGCTTGGGTTGGGGCGGTGCGAACACTGAAGCTTTCTTT